Following are 20 T cell receptor beta chains from one sample sequenced in a study of OX40 agonist ivuxolimab in advanced cancers. Measured with immunoSEQ multiplex PCR; TCRdb has only the in-frame clones, and not every one. The sample has around 30,000 clones, around 90% seen once; the top ten hold about 28%. This specimen was CD4+ or CD8+ T cells sorted from blood, taken in a trial of the OX40 agonist ivuxolimab. These receptors were taken from an adult with an advanced solid tumor such as melanoma, head and neck, liver or kidney cancer.

The CDR3 region has the DNA TGTGCCAGCATGGGCGGACTAGCGGGAGGGCCGTTTGCAGATACGCAGTATTTT. It is translated as CASMGGLAGGPFADTQYF. This chain connects TRBV27 to TRBJ2-3; 15 bases are a match to TRBD2. Germline-derived CDR1 and CDR2 are MNHEY and SMNVEV (reference sequence). Trimming took 7 bases from V and 4 from J; bases not matched to a gene: 12. The CDR3 runs to 18 residues.

This chain joins TRBV9 and TRBJ2-3; 9 bases are a match to TRBD2. V was clipped by 0 bases and J by 5 bases; unmatched bases: 7. Germline V gene sequence: CDR1 SGDLS, CDR2 YYNGEE. The CDR3 loop spans 16 amino acids. CDR3: CASSVEGGGAGDTQYF. For the CDR3, the DNA is TGTGCCAGCAGCGTAGAGGGCGGGGGGGCAGGAGATACGCAGTATTTT.

Concerning this clone itself: The missing conserved phenylalanine or tryptophan at the end of this CDR3 makes a read error likely. The DNA is left out, because the CDR3 cannot be placed on it with certainty; the CDR3 is given as TCRdb lists it. The CDR3 loop is CASSSKNADVWI. This rearrangement joins TRBV7-8 to TRBJ2-7. Germline CDR1 and CDR2: SGHVS and FQNEAQ. The CDR3 length is 12 residues, termini included.

With respect to this clone: This likely reflects a read error, since a far larger clone is one base away. This sample also contains other DNA sequences that code for the same CDR3. The V and J genes are TRBV6-4 and TRBJ2-7, with a weak D call TRBD2 (6 bases). This CDR3 contains 13 residues. Trimming pared 5 bases from V and 0 bases from J, leaving 8 bases between. Germline V gene data show CDR1 as MRHNA and CDR2 as SNTAGT. CDR3 residues: CASSYGGSYEQYF. The DNA of the CDR3 is TGTGCCAGCAGTTACGGGGGCTCCTACGAGCAGTACTTC.

This rearrangement joins TRBV6-6 to TRBJ2-3; D call uncertain. The V end lost 6 bases, the J end lost 3 bases, and 7 bases lay between the germline ends. Germline CDR1 reads MNHNY; CDR2 reads SVGAGI (reference sequence). This CDR3 contains 12 residues. CDR3 bases: TGTGCCAGCAGGGAAGATACAGATACGCAGTATTTT. Residues: CASREDTDTQYF.

V and J are TRBV19 and TRBJ1-1; maybe TRBD1 (5 bases). The CDR3 extends over 16 amino acids. In germline, CDR1 is LNHDA, CDR2 SQIVND (reference sequence). The V gene lost 6 bases and the J gene lost 5 bases, with 22 bases spanning the gap. CDR3 sequence (DNA): TGTGCCAGTAGCCTAGGGTCACCAGGGTGGGTTACTGAAGCTTTCTTT. Translated: CASSLGSPGWVTEAFF.

V and J are TRBV28 and TRBJ1-2; D possibly corresponds to TRBD1 (5 bases). The V and J ends lost 2 bases and 2 bases respectively, with 9 bases between them. The CDR3 runs 14 residues. Germline V gene data show CDR1 as MDHEN and CDR2 as SYDVKM. CDR3 sequence (DNA): TGTGCCAGCAGTTTACCCGGGGCCAACTATGGCTACACCTTC. It codes for CASSLPGANYGYTF.

The chain links TRBV29-1 to TRBJ1-2; TRBD1 agrees at 10 bases. CDR3 length: 14 residues. Trimming took 0 bases from V and 4 from J; bases not matched to a gene: 2. The germline gives CDR1 SQVTM, CDR2 ANQGSEA. The CDR3 loop is CSVEDRDRGYGYTF. Here the CDR3 DNA reads TGCAGCGTTGAAGATCGGGACAGGGGCTATGGCTACACCTTC.

The genes are TRBV5-4 and TRBJ2-3; the D is unclear. Germline loops: CDR1 SGHNT, CDR2 YYREEE (reference sequence). The CDR3 sequence is 15 residues long. V lost 0 bases and J lost 2, with 10 bases in between. CDR3 residues: CASSLAADYTDTQYF. CDR3 in DNA: TGTGCCAGCAGCTTGGCAGCAGATTACACAGATACGCAGTATTTT.

The genes are TRBV4-2 and TRBJ2-3; D gene uncertain. This CDR3 contains 14 residues. V was cut by 8 bases and J by 7 bases, with 19 bases left in between. Germline values: CDR1 LGHNA, CDR2 YNFKEQ. The CDR3, as DNA: TGTGCCAGCTCAGATCAGACCGTGGATAATACGCAGTATTTT. Residues: CASSDQTVDNTQYF.

The CDR3 DNA reads TGTGCCTCCGATTGGACTAGCGGGACGACAGATACGCAGTATTTT. Translating gives CASDWTSGTTDTQYF. The rearrangement joins TRBV19 to TRBJ2-3, with 12 bases aligning to TRBD2. Trimming at V came to 11 bases and at J to 3 bases, leaving 9 bases not matched to a gene. Germline CDR1 LNHDA, CDR2 SQIVND (reference sequence). This CDR3 region has 15 residues.

The V call is TRBV5-1, the J call TRBJ1-2; TRBD1 matches 7 bases. The CDR3 consists of 13 residues. V lost 0 bases, J lost 6 bases, and 2 bases stayed unmatched. The germline gives CDR1 SGHRS, CDR2 YFSETQ. CDR3 coding DNA: TGCGCCAGCAGCTTGGGAGGGGGCGATGGCTACACCTTC. Protein product: CASSLGGGDGYTF.

V is TRBV27 and J is TRBJ2-7; D gene ambiguous. The V gene's germline CDR1 is MNHEY and CDR2 SMNVEV (reference sequence). V was shortened by 3 bases and J by 5 bases, with 5 bases between the two germline ends. The CDR3 extends over 11 amino acids. In DNA, the CDR3 is TGTGCCAGCAGTTTGGGTCACGAGCAGTACTTC. As protein: CASSLGHEQYF.

The chain joins TRBV6-6 to TRBJ2-2; TRBD1 might be the D (6 bases). V was cut by 6 bases and J by 4 bases, with 15 bases left in between. This CDR3 has 15 residues. In germline, CDR1 is MNHNY, CDR2 SVGAGI (reference sequence). In DNA form, the CDR3 reads TGTGCCAGCAGATCACAGGGTGCGGGCACCGGGGAGCTGTTTTTT. This codes for CASRSQGAGTGELFF.

This clone was counted at least ten times. V gene TRBV11-2 combines with J gene TRBJ2-1; 8 nucleotides agree with TRBD1. V was pared by 1 base and J by 8 bases, with 4 bases of the junction left unmatched. CDR3 length equals 14 residues. Germline V gene data show CDR1 as SGHAT and CDR2 as FQNNGV. The CDR3 region has the DNA TGTGCCAGCAGCTTAGCGCAGGGGGCCCATGAGCAGTTCTTC. Protein sequence: CASSLAQGAHEQFF. Filled out from reference TRBV11-2 and TRBJ2-1, the complete variable domain reads EAGVAQSPRYKIIEKRQSVAFWCNPISGHATLYWYQQILGQGPKLLIQFQNNGVVDDSQLPKDRFSAERLKGVDSTLKIQPAKLEDSAVYLCASSLAQGAHEQFFGPGTRLTVL.

The chain has TRBV9 and TRBJ2-1, with unresolved D. CDR3 length equals 13 residues. The germline V gene has CDR1 SGDLS and CDR2 YYNGEE. Trimming removed 4 bases at V and 10 bases at J, with 15 bases between. CDR3 loop: CASSNAVTDEQFF. The CDR3 nucleotides read TGTGCCAGCAGCAACGCGGTTACTGACGAGCAGTTCTTC.

The rearrangement joins TRBV5-3 to TRBJ2-3; 8 positions match TRBD1. TRBV5-3 is an open reading frame whose function is uncertain. The CDR3 is made up of 14 amino acids. V lost 8 bases and J lost 2; bases outside the gene matches: 7. The CDR3 here is CASIGQGYTDTQYF. CDR3 coding DNA: TGTGCCAGCATAGGACAGGGTTACACAGATACGCAGTATTTT.

The rearrangement uses TRBV27 and TRBJ2-7; TRBD1 might be the D (6 bases). Germline V lookup: CDR1 MNHEY, CDR2 SMNVEV (reference sequence). V was shortened by 5 bases and J by 3 bases, with 8 bases between the two germline ends. The CDR3 contains 12 residues. The CDR3: CASSMTGYEQYF. CDR3 coding DNA: TGTGCCAGCAGTATGACAGGCTACGAGCAGTACTTC.

This sequence joins TRBV30 and TRBJ2-3, with TRBD2 identical over 9 bases. J lost 5 bases, V lost 0 bases, and 6 bases had no gene match. In germline, CDR1 is GTSNPN, CDR2 SVGIG (reference sequence). The CDR3 runs to 15 residues. CDR3 DNA: TGTGCCTGGAGTGTAACTAGCGGGTCAGGAGATACGCAGTATTTT. Amino acid sequence: CAWSVTSGSGDTQYF.

This clone was seen a handful of times. The chain is built from TRBV2 and TRBJ1-5; 10 bases align to TRBD1. This CDR3 is 11 amino acids long. V lost 7 bases and J lost 15; bases outside the gene matches: 6. Germline-derived CDR1 and CDR2 are SNHLY and FYNNEI. The DNA for the CDR3 is TGTGCCAGCACCCCGGGACAGGGGTTGCATTTT. The encoded protein is CASTPGQGLHF.